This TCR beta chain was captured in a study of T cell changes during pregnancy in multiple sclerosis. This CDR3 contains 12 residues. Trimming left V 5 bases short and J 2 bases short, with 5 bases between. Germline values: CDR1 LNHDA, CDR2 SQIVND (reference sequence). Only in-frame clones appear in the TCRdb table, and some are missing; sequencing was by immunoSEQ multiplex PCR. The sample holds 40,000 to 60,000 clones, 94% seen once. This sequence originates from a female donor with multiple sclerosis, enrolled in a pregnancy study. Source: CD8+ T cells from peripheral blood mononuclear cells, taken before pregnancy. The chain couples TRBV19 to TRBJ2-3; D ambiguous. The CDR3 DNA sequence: TGTGCCAGTAGTGCGCACACAGATACGCAGTATTTT. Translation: CASSAHTDTQYF.